This T cell receptor beta chain was retrieved from a study of persistence of HIV-infected CD4 T cells (dated by TCRdb to about 2020). With respect to the entire study: The median time the participants had spent on suppressive ART was around eight years. Peripheral blood samples of up to roughly 200 mL were collected at multiple time points, except for two participants, who underwent leukapheresis at a single time point. The study isolated CMV- and HIV-1 Gag-responding CD4+ T cells from ART-treated individuals to examine antigen-driven clonal expansion of HIV-1-infected cells. Proviral sequencing was used to assess clonality among infected cells, whereas TCRbeta sequencing gauged the clonality of all cells within each sorted population. In the cross-participant TCR cluster analysis, fewer than 10 participants were included for CMV and roughly 7 participants were included for Gag. The paper as a whole reports these results and caveats: Enrichment of degenerate expanded CDR3beta sequences was found in antigen-responding cells, suggesting convergent selection of CD4+ responses to CMV and Gag. Bulk TCR analyses could not be limited to the rare CMV-responding cells that actually contained HIV-1 proviruses. Significantly lower TCRbeta richness was observed in CMV- and Gag-responding cells than in anti-CD3/anti-CD28-responding cells, and higher oligoclonality was observed in CMV-responding cells than in CD3/CD28-stimulated and Gag-responding cells. The study involved few individuals and tested only a limited range of antigens. Within the same sorted populations, how oligoclonal the TCRs were correlated with how oligoclonal the proviruses were.

The immunoSEQ hsTCRB assay version 4, run in survey mode, was used to sequence TCRbeta repertoires from genomic DNA. Genomic DNA was diluted to about 9.4 ng/uL, using up to about 1 ug per sample for TCRbeta sequencing. Per the source publication's procedure: ImmunoSeq Analyzer 3.0 was used for analysis of TCRbeta data, and diversity was computed on productive nucleotide rearrangements. The improved Chao index was used to estimate lower-bound TCR diversity, and the Gini coefficient was used to estimate clonality using the Immunarch R package. Different nucleotide rearrangements encoding the same CDR3beta amino acid sequence were treated as distinct clonotypes. TCRbeta sequences significantly enriched in antigen-responding cells relative to anti-CD3/anti-CD28-activated cells were identified by differential abundance analysis. GLIPH2 clustered TCRs by predicted peptide-MHC specificity, both within individual participants and across merged participant data sets. The clones in this table, taken by TCRdb from immuneACCESS, are in-frame only. Not every clone is retained; where verified, under half of the shortfall comes from an unresolved V gene, and the cause of the rest is unknown. V, J and clone size are taken as reported in that table, and D and trimming were inferred from the DNA itself. The sample yields more than 30,000 clones; roughly 71% were counted once. The top ten constitute 1.4% of the sample.

Based on the germline V gene, the CDR1 and CDR2 sequences are SGHTA and FQGNSA. The CDR3 runs 16 residues from the cysteine to the phenylalanine. Of all the DNA, just the CDR3 is kept, 48 bases in frame from base 1. Trimming removed 5 bases from V and 7 bases from J; the gene matches leave 14 bases unexplained. As concerns this clone: The clone's antigen remains unknown. Base-call qualities are not available, and no considerably larger clone is one nucleotide away.

The sample's treatment or condition label is to be understood as: suppressive antiretroviral therapy. Cells were stimulated with a pool of overlapping HIV-1 Gag 15-mer peptides at roughly 1 ug per peptide per mL. Sorting of responding CD4+ T cells was based on upregulation of both CD40 ligand and CD69. HIV-1-infected adults in whom suppressive ART had been started during chronic infection were enrolled as participants. Participants had undetectable plasma HIV-1 RNA below 50 copies/mL for at least 4 years. To be included, a participant needed positive CMV serology and a CD4+ T cell count above 400 cells/uL. Before stimulation, PBMCs were isolated using density centrifugation and depleted of CD8+ T cells. For around 19 hours, the CD8-depleted PBMCs were stimulated with anti-CD28/CD49d costimulation, a CD40-blocking antibody, and enfuvirtide to prevent new infections. Sorting was done on either a Beckman Coulter MoFlo Legacy or an XDP sorter, and propidium iodide was used to exclude dead cells. Genomic DNA was extracted using the QIAamp DNA Mini Kit for samples with more than one million cells and using the Quick-DNA Microprep Kit for all other samples.

Recombination joined TRBV7-2 with TRBJ1-3; 7 bases in the middle match TRBD1. The source material was CD4+ T cells sorted from PBMCs after approximately 19-hour stimulation, sampled from a patient who received antiretroviral therapy. Read against the paper, the sample's cell subset or site label means: CD40L+CD69+ CD4 T cells responding to HIV-1 Gag peptides. This clonotype originated in an adult man with HIV who was CMV-seropositive. The nucleotide sequence reads as follows: TGTGCCAGCAGCCCCCTGACAGGGACGCCCAGGAACACCATATATTTT. Its amino acids are CASSPLTGTPRNTIYF. With the portions outside the CDR3 filled from the reference TRBV7-2 and TRBJ1-3 genes, the complete variable region becomes GAGVSQSPSNKVTEKGKDVELRCDPISGHTALYWYRQSLGQGLEFLIYFQGNSAPDKSGLPSDRFSAERTGGSVSTLTIQRTQQEDSAVYLCASSPLTGTPRNTIYFGEGSWLTVV.